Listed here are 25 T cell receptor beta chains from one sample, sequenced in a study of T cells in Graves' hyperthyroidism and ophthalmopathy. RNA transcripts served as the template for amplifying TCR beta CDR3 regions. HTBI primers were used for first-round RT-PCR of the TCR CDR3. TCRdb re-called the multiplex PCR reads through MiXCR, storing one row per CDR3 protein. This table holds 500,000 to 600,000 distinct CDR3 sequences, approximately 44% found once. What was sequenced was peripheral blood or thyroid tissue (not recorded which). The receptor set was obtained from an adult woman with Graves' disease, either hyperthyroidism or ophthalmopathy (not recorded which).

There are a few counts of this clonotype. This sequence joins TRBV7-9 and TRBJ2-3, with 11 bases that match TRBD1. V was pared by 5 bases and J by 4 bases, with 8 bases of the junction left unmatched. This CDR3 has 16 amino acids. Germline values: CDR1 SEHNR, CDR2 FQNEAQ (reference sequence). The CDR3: CASSDSGTGGADTQYF. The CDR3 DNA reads TGTGCCAGCAGCGATTCGGGGACAGGGGGTGCAGATACGCAGTATTTT.

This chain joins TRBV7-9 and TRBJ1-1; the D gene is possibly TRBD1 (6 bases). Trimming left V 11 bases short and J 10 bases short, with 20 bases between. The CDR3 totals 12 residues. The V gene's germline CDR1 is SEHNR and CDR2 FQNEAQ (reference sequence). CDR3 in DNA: TGTGCCGCCGTGGGCCAAGGGGGTAGAGCTTTCTTT. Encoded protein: CAAVGQGGRAFF.

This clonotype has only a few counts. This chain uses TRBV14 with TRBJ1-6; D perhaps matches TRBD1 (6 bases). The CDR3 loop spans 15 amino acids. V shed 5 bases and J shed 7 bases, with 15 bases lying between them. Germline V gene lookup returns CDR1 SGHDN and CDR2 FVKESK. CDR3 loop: CASSAAGRGNSPLHF. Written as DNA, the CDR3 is TGTGCCAGCAGCGCGGCGGGAAGGGGGAATTCACCCCTCCACTTT.

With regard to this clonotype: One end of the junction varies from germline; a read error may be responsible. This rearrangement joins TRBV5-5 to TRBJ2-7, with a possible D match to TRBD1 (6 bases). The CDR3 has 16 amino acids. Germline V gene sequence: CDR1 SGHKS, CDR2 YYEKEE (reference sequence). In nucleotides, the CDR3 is TGTGCCAGCAGCTTAGGATTGGACAGAGCTTCCTACGAGGAGTACTTC. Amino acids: CASSLGLDRASYEEYF.

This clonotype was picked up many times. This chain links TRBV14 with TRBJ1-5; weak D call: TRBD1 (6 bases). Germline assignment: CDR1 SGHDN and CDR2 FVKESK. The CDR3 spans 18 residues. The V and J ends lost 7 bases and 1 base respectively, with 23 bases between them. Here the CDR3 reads CASTETGTRGRSNQPQHF. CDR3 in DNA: TGTGCCAGCACCGAGACCGGGACAAGGGGCAGGAGCAATCAGCCCCAGCATTTT.

The CDR3 reads CASSLGTGGRELFF. The CDR3 DNA is TGTGCCAGCAGTTTAGGGACAGGGGGCCGGGAGCTGTTTTTT. V gene TRBV27 combines with J gene TRBJ2-2; 12 bases align to TRBD1. This CDR3 is 14 amino acids long. V shed 2 bases, J shed 9 bases, and the junction held 1 base outside the gene matches. Looked up from germline, CDR1 is MNHEY and CDR2 is SMNVEV (reference sequence).

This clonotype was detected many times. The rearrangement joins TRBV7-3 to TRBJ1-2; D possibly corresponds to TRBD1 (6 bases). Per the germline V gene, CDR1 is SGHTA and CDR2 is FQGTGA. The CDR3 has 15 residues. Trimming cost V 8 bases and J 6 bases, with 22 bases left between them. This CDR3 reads CASPAGAPFEDGYTF. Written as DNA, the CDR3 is TGTGCCAGCCCCGCGGGGGCCCCGTTTGAGGATGGCTACACCTTC.

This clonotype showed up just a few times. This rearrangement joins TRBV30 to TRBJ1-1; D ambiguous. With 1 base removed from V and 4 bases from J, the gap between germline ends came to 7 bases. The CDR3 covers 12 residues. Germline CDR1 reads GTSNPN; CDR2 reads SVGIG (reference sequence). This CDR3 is CAWSGSPTEAFF. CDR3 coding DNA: TGTGCCTGGAGTGGGTCCCCCACTGAAGCTTTCTTT.

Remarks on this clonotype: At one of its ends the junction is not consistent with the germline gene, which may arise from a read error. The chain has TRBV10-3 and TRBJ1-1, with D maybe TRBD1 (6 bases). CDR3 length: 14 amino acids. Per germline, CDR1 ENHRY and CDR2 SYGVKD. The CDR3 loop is CASSYRARNTEAFF. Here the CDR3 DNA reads TGTGCCAGCAGTTACAGGGCCAGGAACACTGAAGCTTTCTTT.

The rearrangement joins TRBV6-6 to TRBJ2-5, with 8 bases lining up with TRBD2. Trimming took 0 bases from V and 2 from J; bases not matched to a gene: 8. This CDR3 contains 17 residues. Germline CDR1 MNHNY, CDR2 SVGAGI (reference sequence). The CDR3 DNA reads TGTGCCAGCAGTTACTCGGGCGGGGGGCGTCAACAAGAGACCCAGTACTTC. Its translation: CASSYSGGGRQQETQYF.

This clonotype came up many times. The chain's CDR3 is CASSYSPTGLTYEQYF. The CDR3, as DNA: TGTGCCAGCAGCTATAGCCCGACAGGGTTGACCTACGAGCAGTACTTC. The gene calls are TRBV5-5 and TRBJ2-7, with 7 bases identical to TRBD1. The CDR3 spans 16 residues. The germline V gene has CDR1 SGHKS and CDR2 YYEKEE (reference sequence). The J segment lost 2 bases and the V segment lost 3 bases, leaving 11 bases of the junction unmatched.

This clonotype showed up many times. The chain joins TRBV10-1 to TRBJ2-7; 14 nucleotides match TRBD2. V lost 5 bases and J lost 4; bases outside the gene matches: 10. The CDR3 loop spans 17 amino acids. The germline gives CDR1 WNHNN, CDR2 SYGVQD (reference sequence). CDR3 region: CASSRTGTSGSLYEQYF. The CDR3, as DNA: TGCGCCAGCAGTAGGACCGGGACTAGCGGGAGTCTTTACGAGCAGTACTTC.

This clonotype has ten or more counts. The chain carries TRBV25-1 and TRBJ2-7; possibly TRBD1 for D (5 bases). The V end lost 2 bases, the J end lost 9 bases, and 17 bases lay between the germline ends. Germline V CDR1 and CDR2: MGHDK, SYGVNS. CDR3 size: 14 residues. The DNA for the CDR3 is TGTGCCAGCAGTGAAACCAGCGAGACAGACCGGCAGTACTTC. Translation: CASSETSETDRQYF.

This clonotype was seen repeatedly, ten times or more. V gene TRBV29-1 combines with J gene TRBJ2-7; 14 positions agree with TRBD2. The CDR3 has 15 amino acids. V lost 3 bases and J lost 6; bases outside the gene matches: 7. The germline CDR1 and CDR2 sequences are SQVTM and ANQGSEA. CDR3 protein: CSVDGVGTSGSEQYF. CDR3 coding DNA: TGCAGCGTTGACGGCGTCGGGACTAGCGGGAGCGAGCAGTACTTC.

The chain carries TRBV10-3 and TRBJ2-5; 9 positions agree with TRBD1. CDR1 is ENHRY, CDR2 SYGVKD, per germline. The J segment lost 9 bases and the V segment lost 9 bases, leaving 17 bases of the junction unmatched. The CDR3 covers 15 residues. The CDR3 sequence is CAIGTGRVTGEPQYF. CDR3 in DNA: TGTGCCATTGGGACAGGGAGAGTGACCGGGGAGCCCCAGTACTTC.

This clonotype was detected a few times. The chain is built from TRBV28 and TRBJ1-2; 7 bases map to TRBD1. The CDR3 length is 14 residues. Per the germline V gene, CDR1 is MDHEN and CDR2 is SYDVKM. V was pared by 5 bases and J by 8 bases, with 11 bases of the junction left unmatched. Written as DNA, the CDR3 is TGTGCCAGCAGTACAGGGACAGACTGGGGAGGCTACACCTTC. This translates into CASSTGTDWGGYTF.

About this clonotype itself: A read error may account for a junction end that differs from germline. The CDR3 here is CASSFGPPQPQHF. As DNA, the CDR3 is TGCGCCAGCAGCTTCGGACCCCCACAGCCCCAGCATTTT. The chain uses TRBV7-9 and TRBJ1-5; D is unresolved. The CDR3 sequence is 13 residues long. CDR1 is SEHNR, CDR2 FQNEAQ, per germline (reference sequence).

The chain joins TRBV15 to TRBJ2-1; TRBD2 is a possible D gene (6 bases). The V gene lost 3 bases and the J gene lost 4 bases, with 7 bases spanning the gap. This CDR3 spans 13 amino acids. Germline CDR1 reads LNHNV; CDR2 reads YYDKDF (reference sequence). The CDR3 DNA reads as TGTGCCACCAGCAGCGGGAGTTACAATGAGCAGTTCTTC. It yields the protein CATSSGSYNEQFF.

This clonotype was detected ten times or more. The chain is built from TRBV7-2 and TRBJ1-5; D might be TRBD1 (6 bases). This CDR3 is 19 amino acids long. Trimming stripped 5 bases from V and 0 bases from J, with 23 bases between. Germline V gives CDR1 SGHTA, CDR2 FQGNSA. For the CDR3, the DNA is TGTGCCAGCAGCCGGGCCGCAGGGGCAATGGGGTATAGCAATCAGCCCCAGCATTTT. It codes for CASSRAAGAMGYSNQPQHF.

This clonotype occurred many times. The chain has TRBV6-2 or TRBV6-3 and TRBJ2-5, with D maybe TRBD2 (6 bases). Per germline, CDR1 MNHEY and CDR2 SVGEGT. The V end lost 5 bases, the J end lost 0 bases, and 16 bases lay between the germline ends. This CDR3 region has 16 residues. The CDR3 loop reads CASSPRVSGDQETQYF. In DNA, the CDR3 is TGTGCCAGCAGTCCCAGGGTTAGCGGAGACCAAGAGACCCAGTACTTC.

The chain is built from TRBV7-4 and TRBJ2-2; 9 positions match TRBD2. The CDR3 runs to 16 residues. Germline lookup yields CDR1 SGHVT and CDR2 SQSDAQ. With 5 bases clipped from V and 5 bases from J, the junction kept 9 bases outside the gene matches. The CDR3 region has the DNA TGTGCCAGCAGCCTACAGGGGACTAGCAGAACCGGGGAGCTGTTTTTT. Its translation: CASSLQGTSRTGELFF.

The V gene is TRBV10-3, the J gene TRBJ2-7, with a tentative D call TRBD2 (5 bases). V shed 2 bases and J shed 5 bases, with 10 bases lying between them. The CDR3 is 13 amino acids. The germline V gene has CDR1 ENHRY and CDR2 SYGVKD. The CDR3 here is CAISEGGFDEQYF. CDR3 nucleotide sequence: TGTGCCATCAGTGAGGGCGGGTTCGACGAGCAGTACTTC.

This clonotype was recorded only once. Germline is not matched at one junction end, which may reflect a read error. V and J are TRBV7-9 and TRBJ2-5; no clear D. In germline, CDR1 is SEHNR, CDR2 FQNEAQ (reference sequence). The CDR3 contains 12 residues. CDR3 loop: CTSSLKGETQHF. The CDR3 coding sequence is TGTACCAGCAGCTTAAAAGGCGAGACCCAGCACTTC. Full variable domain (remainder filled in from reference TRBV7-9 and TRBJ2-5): DTGVSQNPRHKITKRGQNVTFRCDPISEHNRLYWYRQTLGQGPEFLTYFQNEAQLEKSRLLSDRFSAERPKGSFSTLEIQRTEQGDSAMYLCTSSLKGETQHFGPGTRLLVL.

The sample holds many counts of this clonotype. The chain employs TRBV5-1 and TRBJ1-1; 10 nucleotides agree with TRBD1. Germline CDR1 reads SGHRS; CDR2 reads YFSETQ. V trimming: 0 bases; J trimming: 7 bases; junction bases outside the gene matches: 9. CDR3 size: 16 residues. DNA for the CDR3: TGCGCCAGCAGCTTGGAGCCCCCGGGACAGGGGATTGAAGCTTTCTTT. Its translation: CASSLEPPGQGIEAFF.

CDR3 sequence reads: CASSLYRGSSGQYF. CDR3 DNA: TGTGCCAGCAGTTTGTACAGGGGGAGCTCGGGGCAGTACTTC. The chain couples TRBV28 to TRBJ2-7, with 8 bases lining up with TRBD1. CDR3 length: 14 residues. V trimming: 3 bases; J trimming: 9 bases; junction bases outside the gene matches: 10. Germline V lookup: CDR1 MDHEN, CDR2 SYDVKM.